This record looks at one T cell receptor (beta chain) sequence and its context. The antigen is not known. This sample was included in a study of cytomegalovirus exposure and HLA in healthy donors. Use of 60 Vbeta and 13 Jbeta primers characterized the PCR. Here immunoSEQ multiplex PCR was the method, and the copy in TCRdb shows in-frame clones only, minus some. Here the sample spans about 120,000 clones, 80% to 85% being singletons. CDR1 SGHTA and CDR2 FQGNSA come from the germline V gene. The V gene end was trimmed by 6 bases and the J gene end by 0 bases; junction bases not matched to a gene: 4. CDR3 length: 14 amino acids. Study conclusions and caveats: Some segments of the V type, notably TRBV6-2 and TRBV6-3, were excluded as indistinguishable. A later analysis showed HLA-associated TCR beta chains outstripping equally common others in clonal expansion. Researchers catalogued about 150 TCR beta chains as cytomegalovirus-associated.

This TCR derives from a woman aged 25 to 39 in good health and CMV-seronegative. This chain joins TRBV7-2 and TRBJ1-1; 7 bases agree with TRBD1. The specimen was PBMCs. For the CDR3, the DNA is TGTGCCAGCAGACGACAGGGCATGAACACTGAAGCTTTCTTT. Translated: CASRRQGMNTEAFF.